Below are 30 T cell receptor beta chains sequenced from a single sample in a study of blood T cell repertoires in COVID-19. Assay: immunoSEQ multiplex PCR; the TCRdb copy retains only in-frame clones and omits some. Altogether 200,000 to 250,000 clones are present, around 88% being singletons, with the ten largest covering more than 1.4%. The sample comprised peripheral blood. The receptors stem from a young man with active or convalescent COVID-19.

V is TRBV11-2 and J is TRBJ1-2; TRBD1 matches at 8 bases. Germline-derived CDR1 and CDR2 are SGHAT and FQNNGV. Losses at the gene ends were 5 bases for V and 4 bases for J; bases not matched to a gene: 9. This CDR3 has 15 amino acids. The CDR3 loop reads CASSLTGVKGYGYTF. The CDR3 bases are TGTGCCAGCAGCCTGACAGGGGTGAAAGGCTATGGCTACACCTTC.

The rearrangement links TRBV2 to TRBJ1-6, with D perhaps TRBD1 (6 bases). This CDR3 is 15 amino acids long. The V end lost 3 bases, the J end lost 6 bases, and 12 bases lay between the germline ends. CDR1 SNHLY and CDR2 FYNNEI come from the germline V gene. Here the CDR3 DNA reads TGTGCCAGCAGTGACGGGGGGGCTGTTAATTCACCCCTCCACTTT. Encoded protein: CASSDGGAVNSPLHF.

The rearrangement links TRBV5-6 to TRBJ1-1, with D uncertain. Trimming took 4 bases from V and 1 from J, leaving 14 bases between them. CDR1 is SGHDT, CDR2 YYEEEE, per germline. This CDR3 has 15 residues. The CDR3 DNA is TGTGCCAGCAGCCTTAGGACTGGGAAGAACACTGAAGCTTTCTTT. Its protein is CASSLRTGKNTEAFF. The complete variable domain, with remaining parts taken from reference TRBV5-6 and TRBJ1-1, reads DAGVTQSPTHLIKTRGQQVTLRCSPKSGHDTVSWYQQALGQGPQFIFQYYEEEERQRGNFPDRFSGHQFPNYSSELNVNALLLGDSALYLCASSLRTGKNTEAFFGQGTRLTVV.

The rearrangement uses TRBV27 and TRBJ2-5, with TRBD1 identical over 8 bases. The length of the CDR3 is 16 residues. Per the germline V gene, CDR1 is MNHEY and CDR2 is SMNVEV (reference sequence). The V and J ends lost 4 bases and 4 bases, in that order; junction bases with no gene match: 11. As DNA, the CDR3 is TGTGCCAGCAGTTACTCAGGACAGGGTGGAGGAGAGACCCAGTACTTC. It yields the protein CASSYSGQGGGETQYF.

This chain links TRBV3-1 (or the pseudogene TRBV3-2) with TRBJ2-7; a weak D match, TRBD2 (6 bases). V shed 4 bases and J shed 3 bases, with 16 bases lying between them. The germline gives CDR1 LGHDT, CDR2 YNNKEL (reference sequence). The CDR3 totals 15 residues. In DNA form, the CDR3 reads TGTGCCAGCAGCCCTTTTATAGCGGCTGTCTACGAGCAGTACTTC. Its translation is CASSPFIAAVYEQYF.

This clone was seen a single time. This chain uses TRBV3-1 (or the pseudogene TRBV3-2) with TRBJ1-2; tentative D call: TRBD1 (5 bases). Looked up from germline, CDR1 is LGHDT and CDR2 is YNNKEL (reference sequence). This CDR3 region has 14 residues. Trimming stripped 3 bases from V and 7 bases from J, with 15 bases between. The CDR3 DNA is TGTGCCAGCAGCCAGGGGCCGACTGCAGGTGGCTACACCTTC. Encoded protein: CASSQGPTAGGYTF.

This clone was observed a single time. V usage is TRBV4-2 and J usage is TRBJ2-1; perhaps TRBD2 as D (7 bases). Trimming cost V 4 bases and J 10 bases, with 23 bases left between them. Per the germline V gene, CDR1 is LGHNA and CDR2 is YNFKEQ. The CDR3 length is 16 residues. The CDR3 nucleotides read TGTGCCAGCAGCCCGATCGAAGGGGGGGAGGTTGAGGAGCAGTTCTTC. Its protein product is CASSPIEGGEVEEQFF.

The chain has TRBV6-5 and TRBJ1-4; possibly TRBD1 for D (6 bases). V shed 6 bases and J shed 0 bases, with 8 bases lying between them. The CDR3 length is 14 residues. Germline-derived CDR1 and CDR2 are MNHEY and SVGAGI. In DNA form, the CDR3 reads TGTGCCAGCAGCCGGACAGCAACTAATGAAAAACTGTTTTTT. Translated, it gives CASSRTATNEKLFF.

This sequence joins TRBV2 and TRBJ1-6; no firm D call. V was trimmed by 2 bases and J by 7 bases, leaving 9 bases between them. Germline V gene data show CDR1 as SNHLY and CDR2 as FYNNEI. This CDR3 is built from 14 residues. In nucleotides, the CDR3 is TGTGCCAGCAGTGAACTAAGTTCCAATTCACCCCTCCACTTT. Encoded protein: CASSELSSNSPLHF.

This clone was observed a few times. V and J are TRBV10-1 and TRBJ2-2; 8 bases match TRBD2. This CDR3 is 16 amino acids long. CDR1 and CDR2 (germline): WNHNN, SYGVQD (reference sequence). The V and J ends lost 0 bases and 1 base, in that order; junction bases with no gene match: 1. CDR3: CASSESGLGNTGELFF. In nucleotides, the CDR3 is TGCGCCAGCAGTGAGTCGGGACTAGGGAACACCGGGGAGCTGTTTTTT.

V gene TRBV5-4 combines with J gene TRBJ2-7; TRBD1 agrees at 7 bases. With 4 bases clipped from V and 1 base from J, the junction kept 11 bases outside the gene matches. CDR3 length: 16 residues. Germline lookup yields CDR1 SGHNT and CDR2 YYREEE (reference sequence). The CDR3 nucleotides are TGTGCCAGCAGCGTACCAAGGGGGCCTGGTTCCTACGAGCAGTACTTC. Translated: CASSVPRGPGSYEQYF. Using reference TRBV5-4 and TRBJ2-7 for the parts outside the CDR3, the full variable domain is ETGVTQSPTHLIKTRGQQVTLRCSSQSGHNTVSWYQQALGQGPQFIFQYYREEENGRGNFPPRFSGLQFPNYSSELNVNALELDDSALYLCASSVPRGPGSYEQYFGPGTRLTVT.

Regarding this clone: Within the sample, other DNA sequences also encode this same CDR3. This sequence joins TRBV30 and TRBJ2-7; 9 nucleotides align to TRBD1. Germline loops: CDR1 GTSNPN, CDR2 SVGIG (reference sequence). V gave up 2 bases and J gave up 3 bases; unmatched junction bases: 2. This CDR3 region has 13 residues. CDR3 loop: CAWSTGQGYEQYF. The CDR3 nucleotides are TGTGCCTGGAGTACGGGACAGGGCTACGAGCAGTACTTC.

V and J are TRBV7-2 and TRBJ2-4, with 7 nucleotides matching TRBD2. This CDR3 contains 14 residues. CDR1 and CDR2 (germline): SGHTA, FQGNSA. V dropped 5 bases and J dropped 5; count of bases not matched to a gene: 6. The CDR3: CASSVSGAQNIQYF. Written as DNA, the CDR3 is TGTGCCAGCAGCGTCAGCGGGGCCCAAAACATTCAGTACTTC.

The rearrangement joins TRBV15 to TRBJ2-5, with D possibly TRBD1 on 5 matching bases. CDR1 is LNHNV and CDR2 is YYDKDF in the germline V gene (reference sequence). The CDR3 is 16 residues long. Trimming left V 1 base short and J 5 bases short, with 17 bases between. CDR3 DNA: TGTGCCACCAGCAGAGTAGCACAGGCGTTCGGGGAGACCCAGTACTTC. Residues: CATSRVAQAFGETQYF.

This clone was recorded only once. This chain joins TRBV30 and TRBJ1-1; 7 bases are a match to TRBD1. Germline CDR1 reads GTSNPN; CDR2 reads SVGIG (reference sequence). The J segment lost 7 bases and the V segment lost 4 bases, leaving 3 bases of the junction unmatched. The CDR3 covers 11 residues. DNA for the CDR3: TGTGCCTGGAACAGGGGACTTGAAGCTTTCTTT. This sequence encodes CAWNRGLEAFF.

The V gene is TRBV5-1, the J gene TRBJ2-5; 8 bases match TRBD2. This CDR3 is 20 amino acids long. The V gene's germline CDR1 is SGHRS and CDR2 YFSETQ. Unmatched junction bases numbered 22, after V lost 4 bases and J lost 2 bases. For the CDR3, the DNA is TGCGCCAGCAGCCCTACCCGCGGCAGCGGGAGTGCGGAGAGTCAAGAGACCCAGTACTTC. This gives the protein CASSPTRGSGSAESQETQYF.

The chain is built from TRBV2 and TRBJ2-7; unclear D gene. The CDR3 spans 11 residues. V shed 3 bases and J shed 6 bases, with 6 bases lying between them. Germline V gives CDR1 SNHLY, CDR2 FYNNEI. DNA for the CDR3: TGTGCCAGCAGTGATTACTTCGAGCAGTACTTC. This gives the protein CASSDYFEQYF.

The chain uses TRBV7-2 and TRBJ2-7; 7 nucleotides align to TRBD2. Losses at the gene ends were 2 bases for V and 2 bases for J; bases not matched to a gene: 12. In germline, CDR1 is SGHTA, CDR2 FQGNSA. This CDR3 has 17 residues. The CDR3 DNA reads as TGTGCCAGCAGCTTAATCGGTGGTAGCGGGCTTGCCTACGAGCAGTACTTC. It yields the protein CASSLIGGSGLAYEQYF. Filled out from reference TRBV7-2 and TRBJ2-7, the complete variable domain reads GAGVSQSPSNKVTEKGKDVELRCDPISGHTALYWYRQSLGQGLEFLIYFQGNSAPDKSGLPSDRFSAERTGGSVSTLTIQRTQQEDSAVYLCASSLIGGSGLAYEQYFGPGTRLTVT.

The rearrangement links TRBV11-2 to TRBJ2-7; 11 positions agree with TRBD2. With 6 bases clipped from V and 4 bases from J, the junction kept 8 bases outside the gene matches. This CDR3 has 15 amino acids. Germline V gene sequence: CDR1 SGHAT, CDR2 FQNNGV. This chain's CDR3 is CASSPTSGSLYEQYF. For the CDR3, the DNA is TGTGCCAGCAGTCCCACTAGCGGGAGCTTGTACGAGCAGTACTTC.

This rearrangement joins TRBV10-3 to TRBJ2-3, with D hard to call. The CDR3 has 15 residues. V was trimmed by 6 bases and J by 0 bases, leaving 13 bases between them. The germline gives CDR1 ENHRY, CDR2 SYGVKD. The CDR3 bases are TGTGCCATCAGGATGCAAACTACTAGCACAGATACGCAGTATTTT. Its translation: CAIRMQTTSTDTQYF.

For this clone: The junction does not match germline at one end; this may be a read error. The chain is built from TRBV6-1 and TRBJ1-2; TRBD1 matches at 12 bases. The CDR3 loop spans 16 amino acids. Germline values: CDR1 MNHNS, CDR2 SASEGT. The CDR3 bases are TGTGCCAGCAGGGAAGTAGGGACAGGGGGCGCCTGGGGCTACACCTTC. This translates into CASREVGTGGAWGYTF.

This chain uses TRBV10-1 with TRBJ2-7; a weak D match, TRBD1 (6 bases). V gave up 3 bases and J gave up 3 bases, with 18 bases separating them. Germline assignment: CDR1 WNHNN and CDR2 SYGVQD (reference sequence). The CDR3 length is 16 residues. The CDR3 loop reads CASSDPGQGNGYEQYF. For the CDR3, the DNA is TGCGCCAGCAGTGACCCCGGTCAGGGGAACGGCTACGAGCAGTACTTC.

V gene TRBV3-1 (or the pseudogene TRBV3-2) combines with J gene TRBJ2-7; TRBD1 agrees at 9 bases. Germline CDR1 and CDR2: LGHDT and YNNKEL (reference sequence). This CDR3 comprises 14 residues. V lost 2 bases and J lost 3; bases outside the gene matches: 2. This chain's CDR3 is CASSQTGQGYEQYF. The CDR3 DNA reads TGTGCCAGCAGCCAAACGGGACAGGGCTACGAGCAGTACTTC.

This clone was seen only a few times. The J gene is TRBJ2-7, the V gene TRBV30, with 8 bases aligning to TRBD1. V was pared by 2 bases and J by 4 bases, with 1 base of the junction left unmatched. The CDR3 loop spans 12 amino acids. CDR1 and CDR2 (germline): GTSNPN, SVGIG (reference sequence). The DNA of the CDR3 is TGTGCCTGGAGTAGGGACAGGTACGAGCAGTACTTC. Its protein product is CAWSRDRYEQYF.

This clone showed up just once. The rearrangement joins TRBV5-1 to TRBJ1-5; D may be TRBD1 (5 bases). Germline V lookup: CDR1 SGHRS, CDR2 YFSETQ. V dropped 1 base and J dropped 4 bases, with 9 bases sitting between them. There are 14 residues in the CDR3. The chain's CDR3 is CASSLFGGNQPQHF. Written as DNA, the CDR3 is TGCGCCAGCAGCTTGTTCGGGGGTAATCAGCCCCAGCATTTT.

The V gene is TRBV6-5, the J gene TRBJ1-1; D is ambiguous. Between the trimmed V and J ends, which lost 0 bases and 7 bases, there was a span of 12 bases. The CDR3 is made up of 14 amino acids. Germline CDR1 reads MNHEY; CDR2 reads SVGAGI. The CDR3 DNA follows: TGTGCCAGCAGTTACTCGGTGGCAATCAATGAAGCTTTCTTT. This sequence encodes CASSYSVAINEAFF.

This clone has just one count. V is TRBV11-3 and J is TRBJ1-6; 7 bases are a match to TRBD1. CDR3 length equals 10 residues. The germline V gene encodes CDR1 SGHNT and CDR2 YENEEA. V was clipped by 8 bases and J by 16 bases; unmatched bases: 5. Here the CDR3 DNA reads TGTGCCAGCTTCGAGGGACAGCTCCACTTT. Protein product: CASFEGQLHF.

J is TRBJ1-1 and V is TRBV4-3; 7 nucleotides line up with TRBD1. CDR1 is LGHNA and CDR2 is YSLEER in the germline V gene. This CDR3 spans 14 amino acids. The V segment lost 0 bases and the J segment 6 bases; nucleotides outside the gene matches: 4. CDR3 region: CASSQEGGFPEAFF. CDR3 bases: TGCGCCAGCAGCCAAGAAGGGGGCTTCCCTGAAGCTTTCTTT.

This rearrangement joins TRBV7-5 to TRBJ2-1; the DNA was not used to check the table's D call, TRBD2. TRBV7-5 is a pseudogene segment. The CDR3 has 19 amino acids. The DNA for the CDR3 is TGTGCCAGACTCCAAGGAACGGAGCGGGAGCGGTCCTCCTACAATGAGCAGTTCTTC. This translates into CARLQGTERERSSYNEQFF.

The V call is TRBV27, the J call TRBJ1-1; D gene uncertain. Per germline, CDR1 MNHEY and CDR2 SMNVEV (reference sequence). The CDR3 runs to 18 residues. V gave up 5 bases and J gave up 11 bases, with 33 bases separating them. The DNA for the CDR3 is TGTGCCAGCAGTAAAATGAAAATTGGTCGCGGAGACCCTAGTGGGGCTTTCTTT. Translated, it gives CASSKMKIGRGDPSGAFF.